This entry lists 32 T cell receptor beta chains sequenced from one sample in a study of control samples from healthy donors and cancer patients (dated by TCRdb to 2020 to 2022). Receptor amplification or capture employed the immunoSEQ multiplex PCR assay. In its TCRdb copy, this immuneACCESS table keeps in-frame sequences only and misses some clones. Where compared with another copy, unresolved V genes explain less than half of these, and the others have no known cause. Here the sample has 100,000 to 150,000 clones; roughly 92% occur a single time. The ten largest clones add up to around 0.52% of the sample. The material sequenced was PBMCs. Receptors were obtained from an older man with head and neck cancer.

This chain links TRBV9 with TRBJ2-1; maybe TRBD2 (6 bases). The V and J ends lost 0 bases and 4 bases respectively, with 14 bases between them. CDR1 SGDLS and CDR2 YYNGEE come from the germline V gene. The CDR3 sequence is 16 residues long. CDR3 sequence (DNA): TGTGCCAGCAGCGTAGGAGGGGACTTTACTTACAATGAGCAGTTCTTC. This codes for CASSVGGDFTYNEQFF.

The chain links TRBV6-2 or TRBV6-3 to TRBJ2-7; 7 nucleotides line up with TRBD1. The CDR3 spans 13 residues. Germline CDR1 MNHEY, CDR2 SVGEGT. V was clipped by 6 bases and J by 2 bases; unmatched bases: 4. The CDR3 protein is CASSLQGPYEQYF. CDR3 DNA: TGTGCCAGCAGCCTACAGGGGCCCTACGAGCAGTACTTC.

CDR3 in amino acids: CACHDGRGLGEQYF. In DNA form, the CDR3 reads TGTGCCTGCCATGATGGGAGGGGGTTAGGCGAGCAGTACTTC. This chain joins TRBV30 and TRBJ2-7; possibly TRBD2 for D (7 bases). This CDR3 is 14 amino acids long. Trimming cost V 6 bases and J 6 bases, with 21 bases left between them. Per the germline V gene, CDR1 is GTSNPN and CDR2 is SVGIG (reference sequence).

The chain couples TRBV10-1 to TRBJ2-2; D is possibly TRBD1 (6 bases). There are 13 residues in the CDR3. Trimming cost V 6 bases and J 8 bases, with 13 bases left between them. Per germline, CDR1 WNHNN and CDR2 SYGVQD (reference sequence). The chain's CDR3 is CASSMTGSGELFF. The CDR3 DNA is TGCGCCAGCAGCATGACAGGTTCAGGGGAGCTGTTTTTT.

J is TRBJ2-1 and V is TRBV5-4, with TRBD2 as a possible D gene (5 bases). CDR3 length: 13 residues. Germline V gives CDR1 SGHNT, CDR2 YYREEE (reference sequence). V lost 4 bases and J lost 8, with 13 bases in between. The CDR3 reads CASSRATADEQFF. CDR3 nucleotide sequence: TGTGCCAGCAGCCGGGCCACAGCGGATGAGCAGTTCTTC.

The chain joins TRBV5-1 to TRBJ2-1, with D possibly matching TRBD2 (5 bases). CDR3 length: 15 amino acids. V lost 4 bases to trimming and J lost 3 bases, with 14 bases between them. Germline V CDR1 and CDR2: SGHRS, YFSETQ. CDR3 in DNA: TGCGCCAGCAGCGGATTTGGGAGAGACTACAATGAGCAGTTCTTC. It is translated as CASSGFGRDYNEQFF.

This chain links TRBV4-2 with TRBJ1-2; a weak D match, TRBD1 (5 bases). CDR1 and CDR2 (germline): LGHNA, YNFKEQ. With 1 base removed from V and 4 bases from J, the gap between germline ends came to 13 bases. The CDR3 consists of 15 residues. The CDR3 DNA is TGTGCCAGCAGCCAAGCCTCTACCGGGGGCTATGGCTACACCTTC. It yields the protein CASSQASTGGYGYTF.

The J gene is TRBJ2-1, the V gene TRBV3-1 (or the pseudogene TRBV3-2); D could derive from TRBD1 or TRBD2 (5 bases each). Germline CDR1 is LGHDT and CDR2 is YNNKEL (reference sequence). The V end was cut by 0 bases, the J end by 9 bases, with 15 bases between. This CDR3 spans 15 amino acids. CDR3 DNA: TGTGCCAGCAGCCAAGATTGGTCCTCGAGGGGTGAGCAGTTCTTC. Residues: CASSQDWSSRGEQFF.

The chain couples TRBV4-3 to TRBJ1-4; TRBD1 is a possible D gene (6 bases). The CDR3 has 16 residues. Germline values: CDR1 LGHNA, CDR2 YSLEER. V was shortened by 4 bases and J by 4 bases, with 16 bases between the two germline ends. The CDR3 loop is CASSRTTGSNNEKLFF. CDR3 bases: TGCGCCAGCAGCCGTACCACAGGGAGTAATAATGAAAAACTGTTTTTT.

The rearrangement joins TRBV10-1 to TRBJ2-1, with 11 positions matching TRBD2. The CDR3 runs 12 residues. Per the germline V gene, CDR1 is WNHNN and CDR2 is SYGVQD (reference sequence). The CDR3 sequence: CGGSGRVNEQFF. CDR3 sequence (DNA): TGCGGAGGTAGCGGGAGGGTTAATGAGCAGTTCTTC.

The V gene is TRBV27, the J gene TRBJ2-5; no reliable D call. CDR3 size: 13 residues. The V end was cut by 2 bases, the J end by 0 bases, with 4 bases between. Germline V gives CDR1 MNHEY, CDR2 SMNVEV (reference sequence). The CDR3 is CASSLRYQETQYF. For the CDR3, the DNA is TGTGCCAGCAGTTTACGCTACCAAGAGACCCAGTACTTC.

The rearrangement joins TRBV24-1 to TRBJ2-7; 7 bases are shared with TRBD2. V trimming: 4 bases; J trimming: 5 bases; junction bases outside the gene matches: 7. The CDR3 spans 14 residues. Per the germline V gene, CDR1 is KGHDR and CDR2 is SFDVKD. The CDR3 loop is CATSDPTSNDEQYF. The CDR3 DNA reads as TGTGCCACCAGTGACCCGACTAGCAACGACGAGCAGTACTTC.

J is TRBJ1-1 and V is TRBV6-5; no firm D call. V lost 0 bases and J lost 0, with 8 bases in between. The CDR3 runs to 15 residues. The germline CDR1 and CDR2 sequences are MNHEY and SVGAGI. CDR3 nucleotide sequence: TGTGCCAGCAGTTACTCGCCCAGGATGAACACTGAAGCTTTCTTT. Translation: CASSYSPRMNTEAFF.

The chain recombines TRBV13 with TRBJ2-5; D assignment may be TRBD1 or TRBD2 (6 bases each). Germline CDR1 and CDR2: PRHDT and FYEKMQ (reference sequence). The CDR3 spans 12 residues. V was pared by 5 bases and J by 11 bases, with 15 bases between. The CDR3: CASSPQRGVQYF. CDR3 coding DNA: TGTGCCAGCAGCCCCCAAAGGGGGGTTCAGTACTTC.

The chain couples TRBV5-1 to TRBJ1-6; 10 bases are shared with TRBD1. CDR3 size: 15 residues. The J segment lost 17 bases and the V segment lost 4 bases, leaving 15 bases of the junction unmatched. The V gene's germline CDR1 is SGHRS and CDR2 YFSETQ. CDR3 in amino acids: CASSPAGTGDPVVHF. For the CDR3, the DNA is TGCGCCAGCAGCCCCGCCGGGACAGGGGACCCGGTTGTCCACTTT. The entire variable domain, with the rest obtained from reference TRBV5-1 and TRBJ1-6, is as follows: KAGVTQTPRYLIKTRGQQVTLSCSPISGHRSVSWYQQTPGQGLQFLFEYFSETQRNKGNFPGRFSGRQFSNSRSEMNVSTLELGDSALYLCASSPAGTGDPVVHFGNGTRLTVT.

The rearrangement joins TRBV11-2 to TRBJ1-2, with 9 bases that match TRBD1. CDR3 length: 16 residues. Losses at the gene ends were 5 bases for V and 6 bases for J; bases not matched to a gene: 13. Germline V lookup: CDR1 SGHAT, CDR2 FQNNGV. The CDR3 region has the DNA TGTGCCAGCAGCCCAACCTCACAGGGGGCAGTGGATGGCTACACCTTC. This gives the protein CASSPTSQGAVDGYTF.

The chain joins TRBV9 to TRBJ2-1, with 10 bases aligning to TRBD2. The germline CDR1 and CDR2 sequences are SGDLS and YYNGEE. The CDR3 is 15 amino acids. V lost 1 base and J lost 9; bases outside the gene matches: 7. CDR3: CASSVRLAGAFEQFF. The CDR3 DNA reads TGTGCCAGCAGCGTACGGCTAGCGGGGGCATTTGAGCAGTTCTTC.

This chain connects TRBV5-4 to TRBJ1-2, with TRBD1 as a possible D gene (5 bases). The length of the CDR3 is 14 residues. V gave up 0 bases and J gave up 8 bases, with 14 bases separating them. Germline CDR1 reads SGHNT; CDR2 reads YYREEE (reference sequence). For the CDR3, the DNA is TGTGCCAGCAGCTTGGACAGGACCAGTAACGGCTACACCTTC. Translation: CASSLDRTSNGYTF.

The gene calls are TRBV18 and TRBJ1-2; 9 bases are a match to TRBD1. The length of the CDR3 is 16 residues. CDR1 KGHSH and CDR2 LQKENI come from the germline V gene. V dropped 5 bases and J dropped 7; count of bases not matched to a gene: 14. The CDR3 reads CASSMGTGQGRSGYTF. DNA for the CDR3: TGTGCCAGCTCAATGGGGACGGGACAGGGTAGAAGTGGCTACACCTTC.

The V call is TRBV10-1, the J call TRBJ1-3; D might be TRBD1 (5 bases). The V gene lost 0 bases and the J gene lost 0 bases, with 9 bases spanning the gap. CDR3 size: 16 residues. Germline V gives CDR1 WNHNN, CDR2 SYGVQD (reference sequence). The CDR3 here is CASSESSGTSGNTIYF. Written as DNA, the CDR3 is TGCGCCAGCAGTGAGTCGTCAGGGACCTCTGGAAACACCATATATTTT.

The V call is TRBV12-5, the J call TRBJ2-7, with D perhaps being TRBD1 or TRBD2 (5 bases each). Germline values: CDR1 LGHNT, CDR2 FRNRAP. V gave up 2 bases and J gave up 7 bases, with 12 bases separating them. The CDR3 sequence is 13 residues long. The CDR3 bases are TGTGCTAGTGGTTTGACCAGTGAGGGGGAGCAGTACTTC. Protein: CASGLTSEGEQYF.

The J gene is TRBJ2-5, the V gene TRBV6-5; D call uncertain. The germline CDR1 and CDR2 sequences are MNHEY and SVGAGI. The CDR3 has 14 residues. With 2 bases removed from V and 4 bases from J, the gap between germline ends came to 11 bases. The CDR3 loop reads CASSYGGDSETQYF. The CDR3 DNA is TGTGCCAGCAGTTACGGCGGTGACTCAGAGACCCAGTACTTC.

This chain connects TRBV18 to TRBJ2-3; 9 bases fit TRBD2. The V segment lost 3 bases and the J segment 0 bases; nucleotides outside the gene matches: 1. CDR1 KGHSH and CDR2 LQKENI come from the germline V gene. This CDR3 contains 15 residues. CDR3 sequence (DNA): TGTGCCAGCTCACCCACTAGCGGGAGCACAGATACGCAGTATTTT. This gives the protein CASSPTSGSTDTQYF.

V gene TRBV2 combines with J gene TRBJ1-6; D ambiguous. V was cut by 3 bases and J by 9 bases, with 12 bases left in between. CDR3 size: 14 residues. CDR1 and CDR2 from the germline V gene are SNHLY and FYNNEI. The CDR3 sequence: CASSDPGDGSPLHF. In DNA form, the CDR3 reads TGTGCCAGCAGTGACCCCGGGGATGGTTCACCCCTCCACTTT.

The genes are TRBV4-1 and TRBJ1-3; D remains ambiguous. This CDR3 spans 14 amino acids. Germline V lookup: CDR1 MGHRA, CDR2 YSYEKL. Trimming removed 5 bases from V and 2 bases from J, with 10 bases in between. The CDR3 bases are TGCGCCAGCAGCTCTTCGGGAGCTGGAAACACCATATATTTT. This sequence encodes CASSSSGAGNTIYF.

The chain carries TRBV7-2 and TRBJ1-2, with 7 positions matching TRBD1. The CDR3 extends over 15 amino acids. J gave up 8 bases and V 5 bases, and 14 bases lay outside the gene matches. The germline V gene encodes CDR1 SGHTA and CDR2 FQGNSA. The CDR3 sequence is CASSAQTGEWGGYTF. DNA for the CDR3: TGTGCCAGCAGCGCACAAACAGGGGAGTGGGGCGGCTACACCTTC. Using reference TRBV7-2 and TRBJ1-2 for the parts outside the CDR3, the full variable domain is GAGVSQSPSNKVTEKGKDVELRCDPISGHTALYWYRQSLGQGLEFLIYFQGNSAPDKSGLPSDRFSAERTGGSVSTLTIQRTQQEDSAVYLCASSAQTGEWGGYTFGSGTRLTVV.

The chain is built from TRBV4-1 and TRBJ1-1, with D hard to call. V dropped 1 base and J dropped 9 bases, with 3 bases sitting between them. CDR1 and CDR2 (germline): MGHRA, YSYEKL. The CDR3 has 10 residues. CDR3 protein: CASSQGKAFF. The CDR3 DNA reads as TGCGCCAGCAGCCAAGGTAAAGCTTTCTTT.

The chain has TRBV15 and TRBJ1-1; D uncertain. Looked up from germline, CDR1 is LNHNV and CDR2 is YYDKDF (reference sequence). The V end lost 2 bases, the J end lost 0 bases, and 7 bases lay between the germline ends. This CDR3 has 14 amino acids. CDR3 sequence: CATSRQKLNTEAFF. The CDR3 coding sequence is TGTGCCACCAGCAGACAAAAATTGAACACTGAAGCTTTCTTT.

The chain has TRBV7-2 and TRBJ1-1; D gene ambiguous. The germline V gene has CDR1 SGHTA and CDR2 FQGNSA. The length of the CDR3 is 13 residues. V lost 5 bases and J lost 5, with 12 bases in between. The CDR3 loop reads CASSLLVGTEAFF. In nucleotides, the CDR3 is TGTGCCAGCAGCCTCCTCGTTGGGACTGAAGCTTTCTTT.

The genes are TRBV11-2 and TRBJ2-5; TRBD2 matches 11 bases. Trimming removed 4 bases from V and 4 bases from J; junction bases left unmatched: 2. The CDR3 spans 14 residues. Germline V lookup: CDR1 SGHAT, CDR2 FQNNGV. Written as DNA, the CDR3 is TGTGCCAGCAGCTCCACTAGCGGGGGAGAGACCCAGTACTTC. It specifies CASSSTSGGETQYF.

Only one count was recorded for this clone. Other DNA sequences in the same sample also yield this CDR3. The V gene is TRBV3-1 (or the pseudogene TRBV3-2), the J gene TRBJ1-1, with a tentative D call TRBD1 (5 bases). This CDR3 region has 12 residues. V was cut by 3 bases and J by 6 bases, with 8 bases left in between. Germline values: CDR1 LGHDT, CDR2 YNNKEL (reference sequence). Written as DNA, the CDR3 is TGTGCCAGCAGCCAGGGGGGGGCTGAAGCTTTCTTT. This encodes CASSQGGAEAFF.

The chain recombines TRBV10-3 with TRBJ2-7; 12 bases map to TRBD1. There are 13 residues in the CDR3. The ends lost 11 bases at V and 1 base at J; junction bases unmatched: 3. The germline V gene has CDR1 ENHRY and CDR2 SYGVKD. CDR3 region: CAAGQGASYEQYF. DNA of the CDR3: TGTGCCGCGGGACAGGGGGCTTCCTACGAGCAGTACTTC.